The entry below gives a single T cell receptor beta chain sequence along with its context. From germline, CDR1 is SGHTA and CDR2 FQGTGA. Unmatched junction bases numbered 8, after V lost 5 bases and J lost 6 bases. The CDR3 sequence is 16 residues long. These data come from a study of T cell changes during pregnancy in multiple sclerosis. Only in-frame clones appear in the TCRdb table, and some are missing; sequencing was by immunoSEQ multiplex PCR. The sample has around 34,000 clones; around 87% are singletons. This sequence was found in a female donor with multiple sclerosis, enrolled in a pregnancy study. The chain employs TRBV7-3 and TRBJ2-2; 11 bases fit TRBD2. The source was CD4+ T cells from peripheral blood mononuclear cells, collected in the second trimester of pregnancy. The CDR3 sequence is CASSPVAGGPSGELFF. CDR3 nucleotides: TGTGCCAGCAGCCCGGTAGCGGGAGGGCCCTCCGGGGAGCTGTTTTTT.